The 27 T cell receptor beta chains reported below all come from one sample, sequenced in a study of cytomegalovirus exposure and HLA in healthy donors (dated by TCRdb to 2017 to 2019). The library was obtained by the immunoSEQ multiplex PCR assay. For the multiplex PCR, a mixture combining 60 forward primers for TCR Vbeta segments and 13 reverse primers for TCR Jbeta segments was used. The immuneACCESS repertoire file appears here via TCRdb, limited to in-frame rearrangements. These files lack a portion of the clones; in checked studies, under half of the deficit traces to unresolved V genes, and the cause of the others is not known. The sample profile shows roughly 200,000 clones; approximately 88% of them were found once. Roughly 0.75% of the sample rests with the top ten. Input material: PBMCs. The receptors here all came from a boy aged 2-9 years in good health and CMV-seronegative.

The J gene is TRBJ2-7, the V gene TRBV15; tentative D call: TRBD1 (6 bases). Germline CDR1 is LNHNV and CDR2 is YYDKDF (reference sequence). The length of the CDR3 is 13 residues. V was clipped by 0 bases and J by 4 bases, with 7 bases between them. The CDR3 reads CATSREQGYEQYF. CDR3 bases: TGTGCCACCAGCAGAGAACAGGGTTACGAGCAGTACTTC. The full variable domain, with the rest looked up from reference TRBV15 and TRBJ2-7, is DAMVIQNPRYQVTQFGKPVTLSCSQTLNHNVMYWYQQKSSQAPKLLFHYYDKDFNNEADTPDNFQSRRPNTSFCFLDIRSPGLGDTAMYLCATSREQGYEQYFGPGTRLTVT.

For this clone: The sample contains more than one DNA sequence encoding this CDR3. The genes are TRBV7-9 and TRBJ2-1; 8 bases line up with TRBD1. J gave up 2 bases and V 3 bases, and 3 bases lay outside the gene matches. CDR1 SEHNR and CDR2 FQNEAQ come from the germline V gene (reference sequence). There are 15 residues in the CDR3. In nucleotides, the CDR3 is TGTGCCAGCAGCTTGGGGACAGGAACCTACAATGAGCAGTTCTTC. Translation: CASSLGTGTYNEQFF.

CDR3 coding DNA: TGTGCCAGCAGCGAAGACAGGAGCCCTTCCTACGAGCAGTACTTC. As protein: CASSEDRSPSYEQYF. V is TRBV7-2 and J is TRBJ2-7; a possible D gene is TRBD1 (6 bases). The CDR3 runs 15 residues. Per the germline V gene, CDR1 is SGHTA and CDR2 is FQGNSA. Trimming stripped 5 bases from V and 1 base from J, with 15 bases between.

In this sample, this clone turned up a few times. V usage is TRBV6-1 and J usage is TRBJ1-2; 8 nucleotides match TRBD1. Per germline, CDR1 MNHNS and CDR2 SASEGT. This CDR3 region has 14 residues. Unmatched junction bases numbered 11, after V lost 10 bases and J lost 4 bases. CDR3 protein: CATIPRTGSYGYTF. The CDR3 coding sequence is TGTGCCACCATCCCCCGGACAGGGTCCTATGGCTACACCTTC.

The CDR3 DNA reads TGCAGCGTTGAAGCACGGTCAGACCCTAGTTGGGAGCTGTTTTTT. Protein: CSVEARSDPSWELFF. The chain recombines TRBV29-1 with TRBJ2-2, with no clear D. Germline-derived CDR1 and CDR2 are SQVTM and ANQGSEA. Trimming took off 1 base at V and 9 bases at J, with 18 bases between the two ends. The CDR3 loop spans 15 amino acids.

The chain uses TRBV7-7 and TRBJ2-1; TRBD1 might be the D (6 bases). Germline V gene data show CDR1 as SSHAT and CDR2 as FNYEAQ (reference sequence). This CDR3 has 15 residues. CDR3 nucleotides: TGTGCTAGCCTCCTTCCAGGGGTGAGATACAATGAGCAGTTCTTC. Translating gives CASLLPGVRYNEQFF.

The rearrangement links TRBV6-1 to TRBJ2-7; D may be TRBD2 (5 bases). V lost 1 base, J lost 6 bases, and 13 bases lay in between. Germline V lookup: CDR1 MNHNS, CDR2 SASEGT. The CDR3 spans 14 residues. The CDR3 nucleotides are TGTGCCAGCAGTGAAGTCGGACTCGGGCGCGAGCAGTACTTC. This codes for CASSEVGLGREQYF.

The chain joins TRBV25-1 to TRBJ2-7, with a weak D call TRBD1 (6 bases). With 3 bases removed from V and 2 bases from J, the gap between germline ends came to 17 bases. There are 16 residues in the CDR3. CDR1 is MGHDK, CDR2 SYGVNS, per germline. The CDR3: CASSDLKGVSTYEQYF. CDR3 nucleotides: TGTGCCAGCAGTGACCTCAAGGGGGTATCGACCTACGAGCAGTACTTC.

The V and J genes are TRBV10-3 and TRBJ2-3; 11 nucleotides match TRBD2. The germline V gene has CDR1 ENHRY and CDR2 SYGVKD. The CDR3 loop spans 18 amino acids. J lost 1 base, V lost 4 bases, and 10 bases had no gene match. The CDR3 DNA sequence: TGTGCCATCAGTGGACTAGCGGGAAAAGTCGGAGGCACAGATACGCAGTATTTT. It encodes CAISGLAGKVGGTDTQYF.

CDR3 DNA sequence: TGTGCCAGCAGCTTAGATCGAGGTACTAGCGGGTTTTCCTACGAGCAGTACTTC. It specifies CASSLDRGTSGFSYEQYF. The rearrangement links TRBV7-2 to TRBJ2-7, with 9 bases fitting TRBD2. This CDR3 has 18 residues. Germline CDR1 reads SGHTA; CDR2 reads FQGNSA. V lost 1 base and J lost 1; bases outside the gene matches: 11.

This clone is a singleton in its sample. This chain joins TRBV6-6 and TRBJ1-2; tentative D call: TRBD1 (6 bases). Germline-derived CDR1 and CDR2 are MNHNY and SVGAGI (reference sequence). This CDR3 is 14 amino acids long. V was clipped by 0 bases and J by 8 bases, with 13 bases between them. The CDR3 DNA reads TGTGCCAGCAGTTACTCTTGGGGGCGCGGAGGCTACACCTTC. Its translation: CASSYSWGRGGYTF.

V usage is TRBV7-2 and J usage is TRBJ2-3; 15 bases match TRBD2. Per germline, CDR1 SGHTA and CDR2 FQGNSA. V shed 5 bases and J 6 bases; nucleotides not matched to a gene: 9. This CDR3 region has 17 residues. For the CDR3, the DNA is TGTGCCAGCAGCGTTGGACTAGCGGGAGGGGAGGGTGATACGCAGTATTTT. Its translation is CASSVGLAGGEGDTQYF.

The chain carries TRBV5-1 and TRBJ2-7, with TRBD1 matching over 7 bases. V gave up 3 bases and J gave up 3 bases; unmatched junction bases: 3. The CDR3 totals 13 residues. The germline V gene has CDR1 SGHRS and CDR2 YFSETQ. CDR3 amino acids: CASSSSGGYEQYF. In nucleotides, the CDR3 is TGCGCCAGCAGCTCTTCAGGGGGCTACGAGCAGTACTTC.

The CDR3: CAWKGGGFSGNTIYF. Written as DNA, the CDR3 is TGTGCCTGGAAGGGAGGCGGATTCTCTGGAAACACCATATATTTT. V gene TRBV30 combines with J gene TRBJ1-3, with D uncertain. Germline CDR1 reads GTSNPN; CDR2 reads SVGIG (reference sequence). This CDR3 contains 15 residues. Trimming took 4 bases from V and 0 from J, leaving 13 bases between them.

This clone appeared a single time. The V gene is TRBV5-6, the J gene TRBJ1-3; D is uncertain. Trimming took 0 bases from V and 4 from J, leaving 5 bases between them. The CDR3 spans 13 residues. Germline V gene data show CDR1 as SGHDT and CDR2 as YYEEEE. The CDR3 sequence is CASSLDIGNTIYF. The CDR3 DNA reads TGTGCCAGCAGCTTGGACATCGGAAACACCATATATTTT.

The rearrangement links TRBV13 to TRBJ2-3, with 9 bases fitting TRBD2. Per the germline V gene, CDR1 is PRHDT and CDR2 is FYEKMQ (reference sequence). V shed 5 bases, J shed 0 bases, and the junction held 12 bases outside the gene matches. This CDR3 region has 18 residues. The CDR3 loop reads CASSRSGSRASSTDTQYF. CDR3 in DNA: TGTGCCAGCAGCCGTAGCGGGAGTAGGGCTTCTAGCACAGATACGCAGTATTTT.

V and J are TRBV19 and TRBJ1-5; D might be TRBD1 (5 bases). The CDR3 sequence is 15 residues long. CDR1 is LNHDA, CDR2 SQIVND, per germline (reference sequence). Trimming left V 5 bases short and J 7 bases short, with 18 bases between. CDR3 DNA: TGTGCCAGTAGTCCGAGTGCGGGACCACAACAGCCCCAGCATTTT. This translates into CASSPSAGPQQPQHF. The whole variable domain, filled in from reference TRBV19 and TRBJ1-5, reads DGGITQSPKYLFRKEGQNVTLSCEQNLNHDAMYWYRQDPGQGLRLIYYSQIVNDFQKGDIAEGYSVSREKKESFPLTVTSAQKNPTAFYLCASSPSAGPQQPQHFGDGTRLSIL.

This CDR3 is CASSPWTGTTEAFF. The DNA of the CDR3 is TGTGCCAGCAGTCCTTGGACAGGGACCACTGAAGCTTTCTTT. The gene calls are TRBV27 and TRBJ1-1; 8 nucleotides line up with TRBD1. After removal of 5 bases from V and 4 bases from J, the junction contained 6 bases not matched to a gene. Germline V gene lookup returns CDR1 MNHEY and CDR2 SMNVEV (reference sequence). The CDR3 length is 14 residues.

This clone was seen just once. At one end the junction does not follow the germline gene, possibly because of a read error. The V gene is TRBV6-5, the J gene TRBJ1-2; TRBD1 aligns across 10 bases. Germline V gene lookup returns CDR1 MNHEY and CDR2 SVGAGI. The CDR3 is made up of 14 amino acids. Here the CDR3 reads CASSYPGTGALLAF. The CDR3 coding sequence is TGTGCCAGCAGTTACCCTGGGACAGGGGCGTTATTGGCCTTC.

This rearrangement joins TRBV2 to TRBJ2-1; 7 bases are a match to TRBD2. Germline V CDR1 and CDR2: SNHLY, FYNNEI. V lost 9 bases to trimming and J lost 7 bases; unmatched junction nucleotides: 3. There are 11 residues in the CDR3. CDR3 DNA sequence: TGTGCCAGTAGGGAGGGGAATGAGCAGTTCTTC. Protein sequence: CASREGNEQFF.

The J gene is TRBJ1-2, the V gene TRBV27; D might be TRBD1 (5 bases). This CDR3 has 13 residues. V lost 6 bases, J lost 0 bases, and 8 bases lay in between. Germline V gene sequence: CDR1 MNHEY, CDR2 SMNVEV (reference sequence). CDR3 bases: TGTGCCAGCAGCCCGACAGCTAACTATGGCTACACCTTC. It is translated as CASSPTANYGYTF.

This rearrangement joins TRBV29-1 to TRBJ2-3; weak D call: TRBD1 (5 bases). The CDR3 is 14 residues long. Germline V gene lookup returns CDR1 SQVTM and CDR2 ANQGSEA. V gave up 1 base and J gave up 4 bases, with 12 bases separating them. The CDR3 region has the DNA TGCAGCGTTGAAGGAACAGGCGCGGCAGATACGCAGTATTTT. Amino acids: CSVEGTGAADTQYF.

This clone was detected only a few times. The rearrangement links TRBV11-2 to TRBJ2-1; tentative D call: TRBD2 (6 bases). Between the trimmed V and J ends, which lost 2 bases and 6 bases, there was a span of 14 bases. There are 15 residues in the CDR3. Germline V gene data show CDR1 as SGHAT and CDR2 as FQNNGV. CDR3 nucleotides: TGTGCCAGCAGCTTAAGGGCGGGGTCCGGCAATGAGCAGTTCTTC. As protein: CASSLRAGSGNEQFF.

The genes are TRBV4-2 and TRBJ2-5; D gene unclear. This CDR3 comprises 12 residues. Trimming cost V 2 bases and J 5 bases, with 6 bases left between them. Germline CDR1 reads LGHNA; CDR2 reads YNFKEQ. The CDR3 spells CASSQSSETQYF. Written as DNA, the CDR3 is TGTGCCAGCAGCCAATCCTCGGAGACCCAGTACTTC.

This clone was counted once. V is TRBV30 and J is TRBJ2-5; D might be TRBD2 (5 bases). Germline lookup yields CDR1 GTSNPN and CDR2 SVGIG (reference sequence). The CDR3 runs to 13 residues. The V end was cut by 3 bases, the J end by 2 bases, with 10 bases between. The CDR3: CAWRRGLQETQYF. CDR3 nucleotide sequence: TGTGCCTGGAGAAGAGGGCTGCAAGAGACCCAGTACTTC.

The chain uses TRBV30 and TRBJ2-3, with 12 bases identical to TRBD2. The CDR3 totals 15 residues. Germline-derived CDR1 and CDR2 are GTSNPN and SVGIG (reference sequence). Unmatched junction bases numbered 4, after V lost 3 bases and J lost 3 bases. CDR3 amino acids: CAWSLTSGGTDTQYF. The CDR3 DNA is TGTGCCTGGAGCCTTACTAGCGGGGGGACAGATACGCAGTATTTT.

V usage is TRBV4-1 and J usage is TRBJ2-7; 9 nucleotides align to TRBD1. Germline trimming cut 4 bases from V and 1 base from J; bases unmatched to any gene: 2. The CDR3 sequence is 14 residues long. Germline CDR1 and CDR2: MGHRA and YSYEKL. Here the CDR3 DNA reads TGCGCCAGCAGCCTCGGGACAGGGTCCTACGAGCAGTACTTC. Protein sequence: CASSLGTGSYEQYF.